A selection of T cell receptor beta chains follows, all from one sample in a study of shared clonotypes between healthy human individuals. The repertoire was sequenced with immunoSEQ multiplex PCR; TCRdb's copy has only in-frame clones and lacks some. The top ten clones hold under 0.45% of a sample with more than 1,200,000 clones, about 98.5% of them seen once. Material for sequencing was naive CD4+ T cells sorted from blood. The origin of the receptors is a man aged 25-40 years in good health. Both conserved end residues are part of each CDR3. Each record gives: clone size, J gene, V gene, D gene, CDR3 DNA, CDR3 protein. The D gene is left open where the match is weak. A clone size is listed for some rows: how often the clone was seen (once, few, many), or a class if it is expanded.

clone_size: .; j_call: TRBJ2-3; v_call: TRBV6-1; d_call: .; cdr3_nt: TGTGCCAGCAGTGAACCGGGACAAAAGGATACGCAGTATTTT; cdr3_aa: CASSEPGQKDTQYF
clone_size: .; j_call: TRBJ2-7; v_call: TRBV28; d_call: .; cdr3_nt: TGTGCCAGCAGTCCACACGGGACATCATATGGCGAGCAGTACTTC; cdr3_aa: CASSPHGTSYGEQYF
clone_size: .; j_call: TRBJ1-5; v_call: TRBV9; d_call: .; cdr3_nt: TGTGCCAGCAGCGTGGGACCGGGATACCCCAATCAGCCCCAGCATTTT; cdr3_aa: CASSVGPGYPNQPQHF
clone_size: once; j_call: TRBJ1-2; v_call: TRBV10-3; d_call: .; cdr3_nt: TGTGCCATCAGTGAGTCCGCGACGGAGATCAACTATGGCTACACCTTC; cdr3_aa: CAISESATEINYGYTF
clone_size: .; j_call: TRBJ2-1; v_call: TRBV19; d_call: TRBD2; cdr3_nt: TGTGCCAGTAGTTTCAAGACTAGCGGCCACAATGAGCAGTTCTTC; cdr3_aa: CASSFKTSGHNEQFF
clone_size: once; j_call: TRBJ1-4; v_call: TRBV7-9; d_call: .; cdr3_nt: TGTGCCAGCAGCCCCTCAACAAAACTGTTTTTT; cdr3_aa: CASSPSTKLFF
clone_size: .; j_call: TRBJ2-3; v_call: TRBV29-1; d_call: .; cdr3_nt: TGCAGCGTTTCAAGGTCCGATACGCAGTATTTT; cdr3_aa: CSVSRSDTQYF
clone_size: .; j_call: TRBJ1-2; v_call: TRBV7-8; d_call: .; cdr3_nt: TGTGCCAGCAGCCAGGACAGAATATCTAACTATGGCTACACCTTC; cdr3_aa: CASSQDRISNYGYTF
clone_size: .; j_call: TRBJ2-5; v_call: TRBV5-1; d_call: .; cdr3_nt: TGCGCCAGCAGCCCGAACCTGAGCGGTCAAGAGACCCAGTACTTC; cdr3_aa: CASSPNLSGQETQYF
clone_size: .; j_call: TRBJ2-7; v_call: TRBV7-8; d_call: TRBD2; cdr3_nt: TGTGCCAGCAGCTTAGCCGGGACTAGCGTCTCCTACGAGCAGTACTTC; cdr3_aa: CASSLAGTSVSYEQYF
clone_size: .; j_call: TRBJ1-5; v_call: TRBV7-9; d_call: TRBD1; cdr3_nt: TGTGCCAGCAGCTTACAGGGGGGATCGGCCCAGCATTTT; cdr3_aa: CASSLQGGSAQHF
clone_size: .; j_call: TRBJ1-3; v_call: TRBV5-1; d_call: .; cdr3_nt: TGCGCCAGCAGCTTGGCTGGGGTAGAAGTCTCTGGAAACACCATATATTTT; cdr3_aa: CASSLAGVEVSGNTIYF
clone_size: .; j_call: TRBJ2-1; v_call: TRBV7-6; d_call: .; cdr3_nt: TGTGCCAGCAGCTTAGCCCGAGGATCCTACAATGAGCAGTTCTTC; cdr3_aa: CASSLARGSYNEQFF
clone_size: .; j_call: TRBJ2-1; v_call: TRBV18; d_call: .; cdr3_nt: TGTGCCAGCTCACCACTTCGGCCTCGAGGGAGTGAGCAGTTCTTC; cdr3_aa: CASSPLRPRGSEQFF
clone_size: once; j_call: TRBJ1-2; v_call: TRBV7-8; d_call: TRBD1; cdr3_nt: TGTGCCAGCAGCTTAGGTCAGGGGGGCGTCTATGGCTACACCTTC; cdr3_aa: CASSLGQGGVYGYTF
clone_size: .; j_call: TRBJ2-2; v_call: TRBV9; d_call: .; cdr3_nt: TGTGCCAGCAGCGCGACATCGGACCGGCGGTCGGGGGAGCTGTTTTTT; cdr3_aa: CASSATSDRRSGELFF
clone_size: .; j_call: TRBJ1-1; v_call: TRBV5-1; d_call: .; cdr3_nt: TGCGCCAGCAGCTTCCTCAGCCTAACGGAGAACACTGAAGCTTTCTTT; cdr3_aa: CASSFLSLTENTEAFF
clone_size: .; j_call: TRBJ2-1; v_call: TRBV25-1; d_call: TRBD2; cdr3_nt: TGTGCCAGCAGTGAACGGGCGGGAGGGCCCCACAATGAGCAGTTCTTC; cdr3_aa: CASSERAGGPHNEQFF
clone_size: .; j_call: TRBJ1-2; v_call: TRBV7-6; d_call: .; cdr3_nt: TGTGCCAGCAGCTCCAATCAGGGGAGGGGCTACACCTTC; cdr3_aa: CASSSNQGRGYTF
clone_size: .; j_call: TRBJ2-7; v_call: TRBV5-1; d_call: .; cdr3_nt: TGCGCCAGCAGCCGAGCCGGGACAACCACCTACGAGCAGTACTTC; cdr3_aa: CASSRAGTTTYEQYF
clone_size: .; j_call: TRBJ2-5; v_call: TRBV6-6; d_call: .; cdr3_nt: TGTGCCAGCAGTATACCAGGTGTGAAAGAGACCCAGTACTTC; cdr3_aa: CASSIPGVKETQYF
clone_size: .; j_call: TRBJ2-2; v_call: TRBV5-5; d_call: .; cdr3_nt: TGTGCCAGCAGCTCTCGTGAGGGACCGGTGGAGCTGTTTTTT; cdr3_aa: CASSSREGPVELFF
clone_size: .; j_call: TRBJ2-3; v_call: TRBV2; d_call: .; cdr3_nt: TGTGCCAGCAGTGAAGGTTTGACAGGCACAGATACGCAGTATTTT; cdr3_aa: CASSEGLTGTDTQYF
clone_size: .; j_call: TRBJ2-7; v_call: TRBV6-5; d_call: TRBD2; cdr3_nt: TGTGCCAGCAGACGGACTAGCGGAATGTACGAGCAGTACTTC; cdr3_aa: CASRRTSGMYEQYF
clone_size: .; j_call: TRBJ2-7; v_call: TRBV7-7; d_call: TRBD1; cdr3_nt: TGTGCCAGCAGCTTAGACGGGACAGGGTTCGAGCAGTACTTC; cdr3_aa: CASSLDGTGFEQYF
clone_size: .; j_call: TRBJ2-1; v_call: TRBV7-6; d_call: .; cdr3_nt: TGTGCCAGCAGGGCAGGGGGAGGGCCGATCAATGAGCAGTTCTTC; cdr3_aa: CASRAGGGPINEQFF